These 3 T cell receptor beta chains share one sample of origin, sequenced in a study of T cells in Graves' hyperthyroidism and ophthalmopathy. RNA transcripts were the template for amplifying TCR beta CDR3 regions. In the first-round RT-PCR of the TCR CDR3, the HTBI primer set was used. In TCRdb, the multiplex PCR reads were re-called with MiXCR into one record per CDR3 protein. Among about 640,000 distinct CDR3 sequences listed, about a fifth were seen once. Sequencing input: blood. These receptors all come from a young man with Graves' ophthalmopathy.

This clonotype was observed many times. The V and J genes are TRBV27 and TRBJ2-7; TRBD2 matches at 8 bases. Trimming removed 9 bases from V and 2 bases from J; junction bases left unmatched: 3. The CDR3 spans 12 residues. CDR1 is MNHEY and CDR2 is SMNVEV in the germline V gene (reference sequence). This CDR3 reads CASSGGPYEQYF. The CDR3 bases are TGTGCCAGTTCGGGGGGGCCCTACGAGCAGTACTTC.

This clonotype was detected many times. The rearrangement links TRBV30 to TRBJ1-2; 7 bases agree with TRBD1. Germline V gene sequence: CDR1 GTSNPN, CDR2 SVGIG (reference sequence). The V segment lost 0 bases and the J segment 7 bases; nucleotides outside the gene matches: 8. The CDR3 is made up of 14 amino acids. The DNA of the CDR3 is TGTGCCTGGAGTGTAGGGCAGGGGGTTCGTGGCTACACCTTC. This translates into CAWSVGQGVRGYTF.

Only a few counts were recorded for this clonotype. J is TRBJ1-5 and V is TRBV18; 8 bases align to TRBD1. The J segment lost 4 bases and the V segment lost 3 bases, leaving 8 bases of the junction unmatched. CDR1 KGHSH and CDR2 LQKENI come from the germline V gene. The CDR3 is made up of 16 amino acids. The CDR3, as DNA: TGTGCCAGCTCACCCCCGGGACAGGCACTTAATCAGCCCCAGCATTTT. Translation gives CASSPPGQALNQPQHF.